The rows below give T cell receptor beta chains drawn from one sample of a study of T-cell reconstitution after alpha-beta-depleted transplantation in children. MiXCR was run by TCRdb on the PCR reads, yielding one entry per CDR3 protein. The profile shows about 900,000 distinct CDR3 sequences, about 29% of them singletons. The sample consisted of PBMCs, mostly from graft donor cells, taken 360 days after TCRalphabeta/CD19-depleted stem cell transplant. All receptors derive from a boy less than two years old who had a stem cell transplant for SCID, so the T cells may come from the graft donor. CDR3s include the opening cysteine and the closing phenylalanine or tryptophan. D genes are given only for firm matches. A clone size is listed for some rows: how often the clone was seen (once, few, many), or a class if it is expanded.

V gene	clone size	J gene	D gene	CDR3 DNA	CDR3 protein
TRBV29-1	few	TRBJ1-1	NA	TGCAGCGTCCCGACAGGAGCGGCGACTGAAGCTTTCTTT	CSVPTGAATEAFF
TRBV7-9	NA	TRBJ1-2	NA	TGTGCCAGCAGCTCTGGGACGGTCTTCTACGATGGCTACACCTTC	CASSSGTVFYDGYTF
TRBV29-1	NA	TRBJ2-3	NA	TGCAGCGCCATGCCTGGCACAGATACGCAGTATTTT	CSAMPGTDTQYF
TRBV29-1	few	TRBJ2-7	NA	TGCAGCGTTGACGGAGACAATCGCGAGCAGTACTTC	CSVDGDNREQYF
TRBV20-1	NA	TRBJ2-3	NA	TGCAGTGAAAGGGGGGGGGCATCTGATACGCAGTATTTT	CSERGGASDTQYF
TRBV12-3/TRBV12-4	NA	TRBJ1-1	NA	TGTGCCAGCAGCCCAGGATACCCTGAAGCTTTCTTT	CASSPGYPEAFF
TRBV10-3	few	TRBJ2-2	NA	TGTGCCATCAGTGTCGGCAACACCGGGGAGCTGTTTTTT	CAISVGNTGELFF
TRBV12-3/TRBV12-4	once	TRBJ2-2	NA	TGTGCCAGCAGTCCCCTCCTAGTAACCGGGGAGCTGTTTTTT	CASSPLLVTGELFF
TRBV2	NA	TRBJ2-7	NA	TGTGCCAGCAGTGAAGCGTCCCTCTACGGCGATACTTACGAGCAGTACTTC	CASSEASLYGDTYEQYF
TRBV20-1	NA	TRBJ2-7	NA	TGCAGTGCCCGACGACGATTGGGGCTCACCTACGAGCAGTACTTC	CSARRRLGLTYEQYF
TRBV20-1	few	TRBJ2-3	NA	TGCAGTGCCCGACGGGTTAGCACAGATACGCAGTATTTT	CSARRVSTDTQYF
TRBV27	once	TRBJ1-1	NA	TGTGCCAGCAGTTCCCTAGGGTACACTGAAGCTTTCTTT	CASSSLGYTEAFF